The rows below give T cell receptor beta chains drawn from one sample of a study of blood T cell repertoires in COVID-19. Some clones are missing from TCRdb's copy, which holds only in-frame ones; the method was immunoSEQ multiplex PCR. Altogether some 300,000 clones are present, about 90% being singletons, with the ten largest covering 1%. Sequencing was carried out using peripheral blood. All receptors derive from a woman aged 40 to 50 with COVID-19, enrolled during active disease. The CDR3 runs from the conserved cysteine through the conserved F or W. A D gene is named only where the DNA matches it firmly. Where a row states a size, it is once, few, many or the class of an expanded clone; other rows omit it.

11	.	TRBV30	.	TRBJ2-7	CAWSAGYEQYF	TGTGCCTGGAGTGCGGGGTACGAGCAGTACTTC
15	once	TRBV6-1	TRBD1	TRBJ1-4	CASSEMGQGIEKLFF	TGTGCCAGCAGTGAAATGGGACAGGGGATCGAAAAACTGTTTTTT
15	once	TRBV18	.	TRBJ1-1	CASSWERRMNTEAFF	TGTGCCAGCTCATGGGAGAGACGGATGAACACTGAAGCTTTCTTT
16	.	TRBV7-8	.	TRBJ1-2	CASSLDLWGEGDGYTF	TGTGCCAGCAGCTTAGATCTTTGGGGGGAGGGGGATGGCTACACCTTC
20	once	TRBV23-1	TRBD1	TRBJ1-1	CASSQWTTGRQKDMNTEAFF	TGCGCCAGCAGTCAATGGACGACAGGGCGCCAAAAGGATATGAACACTGAAGCTTTCTTT
14	.	TRBV5-1	TRBD2	TRBJ2-3	CASSLWGGSDTQYF	TGCGCCAGCAGCTTGTGGGGGGGTTCAGATACGCAGTATTTT
13	.	TRBV27	.	TRBJ2-7	CASVDRRTYEQYF	TGTGCCAGCGTAGACAGGCGCACCTACGAGCAGTACTTC
18	.	TRBV25-1	.	TRBJ2-6	CASSGLPFQGSGANVLTF	TGTGCCAGCAGTGGCCTCCCCTTTCAGGGTTCTGGGGCCAACGTCCTGACTTTC
16	once	TRBV6-6	.	TRBJ1-5	CASRPWDGQPVQPQHF	TGTGCCAGCAGACCTTGGGATGGACAGCCGGTTCAGCCCCAGCATTTT
15	.	TRBV6-4	TRBD1	TRBJ2-3	CASSDSTGGADTQYF	TGTGCCAGCAGTGACTCGACAGGGGGCGCAGATACGCAGTATTTT
17	.	TRBV7-6	TRBD2	TRBJ2-5	CASSGTIAGGQKETQYF	TGTGCCAGCAGCGGAACTATAGCGGGAGGACAGAAAGAGACCCAGTACTTC
14	.	TRBV28	.	TRBJ2-7	CASRWGRASYEQYF	TGTGCCAGCAGGTGGGGGCGCGCCTCCTACGAGCAGTACTTC
12	few	TRBV28	.	TRBJ1-2	CASDDSDYGYTF	TGTGCCAGCGACGACAGCGACTATGGCTACACCTTC
16	.	TRBV28	.	TRBJ2-2	CASSLSYRVFPGELFF	TGTGCCAGCAGTTTATCCTACAGGGTTTTTCCCGGGGAGCTGTTTTTT
15	.	TRBV7-8	.	TRBJ2-7	CASSLVREYVYEQYF	TGTGCCAGCAGCTTAGTGCGGGAATACGTCTACGAGCAGTACTTC
15	once	TRBV27	TRBD1	TRBJ1-6	CASSYRGFYNSPLHF	TGTGCCAGCAGTTACAGGGGCTTCTATAATTCACCCCTCCACTTT
15	.	TRBV3-1/TRBV3-2	TRBD1	TRBJ2-5	CASSPLDRGSETQYF	TGTGCCAGCAGCCCACTGGACAGGGGATCAGAGACCCAGTACTTC
17	.	TRBV6-4	TRBD1	TRBJ2-2	CASSEYGQGANTGELFF	TGTGCCAGCAGTGAATATGGACAGGGGGCGAACACCGGGGAGCTGTTTTTT
14	once	TRBV6-4	TRBD1	TRBJ1-1	CASSDGTENTEAFF	TGTGCCAGCAGTGACGGGACAGAGAACACTGAAGCTTTCTTT
13	.	TRBV6-2/TRBV6-3	.	TRBJ2-5	CASSFPYQETQYF	TGTGCCAGCAGTTTTCCGTACCAAGAGACCCAGTACTTC
15	.	TRBV27	TRBD1	TRBJ1-1	CASSLLTGANTEAFF	TGTGCCAGCAGTTTATTGACAGGGGCGAACACTGAAGCTTTCTTT
13	.	TRBV5-6	.	TRBJ1-3	CASSLWRGNTIYF	TGTGCCAGCAGCTTGTGGAGAGGAAACACCATATATTTT
13	once	TRBV30	TRBD1	TRBJ1-5	CAWSVTGDQPQHF	TGTGCCTGGAGTGTAACAGGGGATCAGCCCCAGCATTTT
14	.	TRBV5-6	.	TRBJ2-7	CASSLGAGIIEQYF	TGTGCCAGCAGCTTGGGCGCAGGGATAATAGAGCAGTACTTC
16	few	TRBV5-1	TRBD1	TRBJ1-6	CASSWGQTSYNSPLHF	TGCGCCAGCAGCTGGGGACAGACTTCCTATAATTCACCCCTCCACTTT
14	once	TRBV19	TRBD1	TRBJ2-5	CASSPVSTGWTQYF	TGTGCCAGTAGTCCTGTTTCGACAGGGTGGACCCAGTACTTC
13	.	TRBV19	.	TRBJ1-1	CASRRGEDGEAFF	TGTGCCAGTAGACGAGGGGAGGACGGGGAAGCTTTCTTT
19	.	TRBV14	TRBD1	TRBJ2-4	CASSQGVMGQGIDKNIQYF	TGTGCCAGCAGCCAAGGGGTAATGGGACAGGGAATTGACAAAAACATTCAGTACTTC
16	.	TRBV10-3	TRBD2	TRBJ2-1	CAISALAAASYNEQFF	TGTGCCATCAGTGCCCTAGCGGCCGCCTCCTACAATGAGCAGTTCTTC
17	once	TRBV6-2/TRBV6-3	TRBD1	TRBJ2-7	CASSTLPGQGFSYEQYF	TGTGCCAGCAGTACCCTCCCGGGACAGGGCTTTTCCTACGAGCAGTACTTC
14	.	TRBV7-3	TRBD1	TRBJ2-1	CASTRGGDYNEQFF	TGTGCCAGCACCAGAGGGGGCGACTACAATGAGCAGTTCTTC
15	.	TRBV18	.	TRBJ2-7	CASSPRGIGPYEQYF	TGTGCCAGCTCACCACGAGGGATTGGACCCTACGAGCAGTACTTC
14	.	TRBV5-1	TRBD1	TRBJ1-1	CASSSTGGNTEAFF	TGCGCCAGCAGCTCCACAGGGGGGAACACTGAAGCTTTCTTT
15	.	TRBV7-3	.	TRBJ1-2	CASSPQGIGDYGYTF	TGTGCCAGCAGCCCCCAGGGTATTGGTGACTATGGCTACACCTTC
15	.	TRBV28	.	TRBJ1-4	CASSLASTAGEKLFF	TGTGCCAGCAGTTTAGCATCCACGGCGGGGGAAAAACTGTTTTTT
14	once	TRBV18	.	TRBJ2-1	CASFLGGVENEQFF	TGTGCCAGCTTCTTAGGCGGAGTGGAGAATGAGCAGTTCTTC
15	.	TRBV5-1	TRBD2	TRBJ2-7	CASSPGAGVHYEQYF	TGCGCCAGCAGCCCGGGAGCGGGAGTCCACTACGAGCAGTACTTC
14	.	TRBV5-1	TRBD2	TRBJ2-1	CASSEGLADNEQFF	TGCGCCAGCAGCGAGGGACTAGCAGACAATGAGCAGTTCTTC
14	once	TRBV28	.	TRBJ2-2	CASSVRVNTGELFF	TGTGCCAGCAGTGTCAGGGTGAACACCGGGGAGCTGTTTTTT
15	.	TRBV6-2/TRBV6-3	TRBD1	TRBJ1-5	CASSYLGQNNQPQHF	TGTGCCAGCAGTTACTTGGGACAGAACAATCAGCCCCAGCATTTT
17	.	TRBV28	TRBD2	TRBJ2-1	CASSLWAGVISRNEQFF	TGTGCCAGCAGTTTATGGGCGGGGGTAATCTCTAGGAATGAGCAGTTCTTC
12	.	TRBV4-3	.	TRBJ2-1	CASSQAYNEQFF	TGCGCCAGCAGCCAGGCTTACAATGAGCAGTTCTTC
14	.	TRBV6-5	.	TRBJ2-1	CASSYSAVRNEQFF	TGTGCCAGCAGTTACTCGGCTGTCCGCAATGAGCAGTTCTTC
16	.	TRBV6-1	TRBD1	TRBJ2-7	CASSDLQGFPRDEQYF	TGTGCCAGCAGTGACCTACAGGGGTTCCCTAGGGACGAGCAGTACTTC
12	.	TRBV11-2	TRBD1	TRBJ2-7	CASRQDRLEQYF	TGTGCCAGCAGGCAGGACAGGCTCGAGCAGTACTTC
15	.	TRBV27	TRBD2	TRBJ2-1	CASSLQGLNYNEQFF	TGTGCCAGCAGTTTGCAGGGACTAAACTACAATGAGCAGTTCTTC
15	.	TRBV18	TRBD2	TRBJ2-1	CASSPGPGGANEQFF	TGTGCCAGCTCACCGGGCCCGGGAGGGGCCAATGAGCAGTTCTTC
15	.	TRBV18	.	TRBJ2-4	CASSPSGQFRNIQYF	TGTGCCAGCTCACCGTCCGGACAGTTTAGAAACATTCAGTACTTC
17	.	TRBV25-1	.	TRBJ2-3	CASSTREFLASTDTQYF	TGTGCCAGCAGTACTCGAGAGTTCCTAGCTAGCACAGATACGCAGTATTTT
13	.	TRBV6-5	.	TRBJ1-1	CASRVDRNTEAFF	TGTGCCAGCAGGGTGGACAGGAACACTGAAGCTTTCTTT
12	.	TRBV30	.	TRBJ2-3	CAWSRGADTQYF	TGTGCCTGGAGCAGGGGTGCAGATACGCAGTATTTT
15	.	TRBV6-1	TRBD1	TRBJ1-1	CASSPPGQGSPEAFF	TGTGCCAGCAGTCCACCGGGACAGGGAAGTCCTGAAGCTTTCTTT
14	.	TRBV15	.	TRBJ2-7	CATSRKDRFHEQYF	TGTGCCACCAGCAGAAAGGACAGATTCCACGAGCAGTACTTC